This TCR beta chain was retrieved from a study of blood T cell repertoires in COVID-19. Study at large: In each case, the material was cDNA or gDNA derived from T cells, B-cell-depleted T cells, or PBMCs.

Per the original data handling: It was from reference gene primer amplification that nucleated cell counts were estimated. The repertoire was sequenced with immunoSEQ multiplex PCR; TCRdb's copy has only in-frame clones and lacks some. V, J and clone size are those of that table, while D and trimming were read from the DNA. The sample consists of some 270,000 clones, 70% to 90% of them appearing once. CDR1 LGHDT and CDR2 YNNKEL come from the germline V gene (reference sequence). The germline V and J ends were trimmed by 4 bases and 1 base, with 4 bases remaining between them. The CDR3 runs to 12 residues. This clone has a handful of counts.

The rearrangement joins TRBV3-1 (or the pseudogene TRBV3-2) to TRBJ1-1; D remains unclear. This receptor was obtained from a woman between 70 and 85 years old with acute or convalescent COVID-19. Sequenced: peripheral blood. The CDR3 sequence: CASSRGNTEAFF. The DNA of the CDR3 is TGTGCCAGCAGCCGAGGGAACACTGAAGCTTTCTTT.